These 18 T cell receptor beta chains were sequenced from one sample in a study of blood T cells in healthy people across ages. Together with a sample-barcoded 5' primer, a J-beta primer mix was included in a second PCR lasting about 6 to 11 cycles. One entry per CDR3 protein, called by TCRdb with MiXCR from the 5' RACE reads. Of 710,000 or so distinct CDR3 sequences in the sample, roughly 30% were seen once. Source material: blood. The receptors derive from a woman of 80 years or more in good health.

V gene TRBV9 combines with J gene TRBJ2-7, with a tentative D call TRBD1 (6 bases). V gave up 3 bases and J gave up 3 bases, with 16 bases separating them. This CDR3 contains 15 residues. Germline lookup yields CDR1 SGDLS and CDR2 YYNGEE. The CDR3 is CASSATLRDNYEQYF. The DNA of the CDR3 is TGTGCCAGCAGCGCAACCCTCCGGGACAACTACGAGCAGTACTTC.

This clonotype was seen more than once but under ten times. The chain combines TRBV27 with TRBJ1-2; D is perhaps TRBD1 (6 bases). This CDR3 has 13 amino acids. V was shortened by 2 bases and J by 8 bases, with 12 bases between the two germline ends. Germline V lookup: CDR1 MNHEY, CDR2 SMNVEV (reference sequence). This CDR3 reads CASSLGGSWGYTF. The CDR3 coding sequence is TGTGCCAGCAGTTTAGGGGGCTCGTGGGGCTACACCTTC.

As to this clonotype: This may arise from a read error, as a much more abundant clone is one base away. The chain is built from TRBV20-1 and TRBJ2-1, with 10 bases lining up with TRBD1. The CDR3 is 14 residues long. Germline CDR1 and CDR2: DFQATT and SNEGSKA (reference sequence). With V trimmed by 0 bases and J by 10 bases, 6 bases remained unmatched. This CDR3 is CSARDGTGDREQFF. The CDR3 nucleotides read TGCAGTGCTAGAGATGGGACAGGGGATCGCGAGCAGTTCTTC.

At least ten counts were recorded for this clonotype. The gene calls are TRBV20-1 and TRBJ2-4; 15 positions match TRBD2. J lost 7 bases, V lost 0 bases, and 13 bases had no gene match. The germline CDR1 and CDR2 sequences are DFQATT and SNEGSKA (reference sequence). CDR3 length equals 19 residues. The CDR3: CSAREEWTSGGAGRNIQYF. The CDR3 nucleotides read TGCAGTGCTAGAGAGGAGTGGACTAGCGGGGGGGCAGGTCGGAACATTCAGTACTTC.

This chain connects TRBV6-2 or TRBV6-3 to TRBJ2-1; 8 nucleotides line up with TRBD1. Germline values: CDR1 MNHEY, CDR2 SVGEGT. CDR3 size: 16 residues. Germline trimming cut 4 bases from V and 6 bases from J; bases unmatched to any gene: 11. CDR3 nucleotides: TGTGCCAGCAGTTTCATGTCGGACAGGGCCACCAATGAGCAGTTCTTC. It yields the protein CASSFMSDRATNEQFF.

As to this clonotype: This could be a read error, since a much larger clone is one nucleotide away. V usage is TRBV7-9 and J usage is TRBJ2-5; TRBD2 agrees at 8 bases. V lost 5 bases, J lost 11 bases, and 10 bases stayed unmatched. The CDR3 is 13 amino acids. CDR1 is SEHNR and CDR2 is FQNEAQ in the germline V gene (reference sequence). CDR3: CASSNGLAREQYF. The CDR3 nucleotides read TGTGCCAGCAGCAACGGACTAGCAAGGGAGCAGTACTTC.

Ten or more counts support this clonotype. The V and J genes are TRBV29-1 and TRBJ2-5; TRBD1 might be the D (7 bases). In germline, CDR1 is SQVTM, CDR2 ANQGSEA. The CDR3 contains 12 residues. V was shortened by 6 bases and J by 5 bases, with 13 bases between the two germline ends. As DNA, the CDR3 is TGCAGCGTCACAGGGGCGGGGGAGACCCAGTACTTC. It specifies CSVTGAGETQYF.

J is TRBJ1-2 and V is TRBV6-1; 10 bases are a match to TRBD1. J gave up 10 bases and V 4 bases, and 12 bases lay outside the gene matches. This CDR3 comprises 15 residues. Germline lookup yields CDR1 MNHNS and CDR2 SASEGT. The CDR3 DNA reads TGTGCCAGCAGTGGAGACAGGGGGCGTCTGAAGGACTACACCTTC. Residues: CASSGDRGRLKDYTF.

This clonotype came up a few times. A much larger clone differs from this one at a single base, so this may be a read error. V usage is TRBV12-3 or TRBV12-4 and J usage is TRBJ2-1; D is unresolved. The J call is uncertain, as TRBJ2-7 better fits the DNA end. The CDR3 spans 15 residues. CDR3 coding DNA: TGTGCCAGCAGTTTTCACCAGGTCTCCTACAATGAGCAGTACTTC. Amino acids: CASSFHQVSYNEQYF.

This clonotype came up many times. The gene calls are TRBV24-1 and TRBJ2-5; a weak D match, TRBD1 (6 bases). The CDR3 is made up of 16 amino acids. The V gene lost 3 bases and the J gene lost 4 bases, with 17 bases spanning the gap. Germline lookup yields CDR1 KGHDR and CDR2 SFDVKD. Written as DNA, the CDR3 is TGTGCCACCAGTGATCCTAAGGGGACATCGGGAGAGACCCAGTACTTC. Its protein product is CATSDPKGTSGETQYF.

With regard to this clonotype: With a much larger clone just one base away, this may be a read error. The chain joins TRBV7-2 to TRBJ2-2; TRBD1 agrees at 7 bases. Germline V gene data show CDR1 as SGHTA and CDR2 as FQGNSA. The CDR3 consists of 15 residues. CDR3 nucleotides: TGTGCCAGCAGCTCGACAGGGTCGAACACCGGGGAGCGGTTTTTT. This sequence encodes CASSSTGSNTGERFF.

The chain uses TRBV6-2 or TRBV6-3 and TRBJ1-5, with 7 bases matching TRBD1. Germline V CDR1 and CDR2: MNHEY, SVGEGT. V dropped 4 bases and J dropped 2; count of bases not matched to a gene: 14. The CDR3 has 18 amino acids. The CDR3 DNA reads TGTGCCAGCAGTTTCATACAGGGGCCGGGAAGCGGCAATCAGCCCCAGCATTTT. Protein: CASSFIQGPGSGNQPQHF.

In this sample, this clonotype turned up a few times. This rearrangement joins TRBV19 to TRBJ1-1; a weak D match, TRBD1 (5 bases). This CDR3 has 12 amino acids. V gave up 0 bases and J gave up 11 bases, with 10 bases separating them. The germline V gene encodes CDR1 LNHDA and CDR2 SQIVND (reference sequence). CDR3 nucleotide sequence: TGTGCCAGTAGTATAGATCGCCGGGGGGCTTTCTTT. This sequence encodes CASSIDRRGAFF.

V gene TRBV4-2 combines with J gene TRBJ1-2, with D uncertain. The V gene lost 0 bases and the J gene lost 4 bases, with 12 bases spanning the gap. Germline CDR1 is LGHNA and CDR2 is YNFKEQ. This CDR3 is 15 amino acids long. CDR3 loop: CASSQDPAASYGYTF. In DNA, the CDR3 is TGTGCCAGCAGCCAAGATCCGGCAGCGTCCTATGGCTACACCTTC.

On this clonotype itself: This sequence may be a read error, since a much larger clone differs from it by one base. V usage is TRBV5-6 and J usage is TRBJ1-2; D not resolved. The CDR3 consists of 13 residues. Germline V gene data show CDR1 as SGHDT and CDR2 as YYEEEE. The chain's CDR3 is CACSFGVNPYDTF. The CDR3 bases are TGTGCCTGCAGCTTTGGAGTGAACCCCTATGACACCTTC.

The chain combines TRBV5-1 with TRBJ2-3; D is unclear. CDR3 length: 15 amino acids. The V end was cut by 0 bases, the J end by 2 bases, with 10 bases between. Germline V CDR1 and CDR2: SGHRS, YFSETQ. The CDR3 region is CASSLAPRLTDTQYF. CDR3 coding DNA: TGCGCCAGCAGCTTGGCCCCCAGGCTCACAGATACGCAGTATTTT.

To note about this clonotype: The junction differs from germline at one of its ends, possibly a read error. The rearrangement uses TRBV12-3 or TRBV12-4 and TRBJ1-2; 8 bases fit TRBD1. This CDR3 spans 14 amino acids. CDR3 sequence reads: CASSVGAGGYGDTF. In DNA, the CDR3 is TGTGCCAGCAGTGTAGGCGCAGGGGGCTATGGCGACACCTTC.

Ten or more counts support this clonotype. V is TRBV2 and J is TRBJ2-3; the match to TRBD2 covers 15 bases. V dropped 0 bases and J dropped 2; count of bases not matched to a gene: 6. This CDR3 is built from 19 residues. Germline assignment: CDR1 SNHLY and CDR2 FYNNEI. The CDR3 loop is CASSEAGLAGGLITDTQYF. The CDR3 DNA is TGTGCCAGCAGTGAAGCGGGACTAGCGGGGGGCCTTATCACAGATACGCAGTATTTT. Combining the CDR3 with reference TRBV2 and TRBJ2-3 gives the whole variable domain EPEVTQTPSHQVTQMGQEVILRCVPISNHLYFYWYRQILGQKVEFLVSFYNNEISEKSEIFDDQFSVERPDGSNFTLKIRSTKLEDSAMYFCASSEAGLAGGLITDTQYFGPGTRLTVL.